The rows below give T cell receptor beta chains drawn from one sample of a study of blood T cell repertoires in COVID-19. Sequencing used immunoSEQ multiplex PCR; TCRdb keeps in-frame clones, though not all of them. The sample has approximately 210,000 clones, about 90% seen once. Sequencing was performed on peripheral blood. These TCRs come from a man aged 30 to 39 with acute or convalescent COVID-19. The CDR3 runs from the conserved cysteine through the conserved F or W. The D gene is left open where the match is weak. Some rows have no size entry. The others give once, few or many, or a class for an expanded clone.

v_gene	abundance	d_gene	j_gene	CDR3aa	CDR3nt
TRBV19	-	-	TRBJ1-1	CASSSPPHRREDTEAFF	TGTGCCAGTAGTAGTCCCCCCCACAGGAGGGAAGACACTGAAGCTTTCTTT
TRBV9	-	-	TRBJ2-7	CASSGGGRGSYEQYF	TGTGCCAGCAGCGGCGGGGGCAGGGGATCCTACGAGCAGTACTTC
TRBV5-5	-	TRBD1	TRBJ2-7	CASSLQGQGGYEQYF	TGTGCCAGCAGCCTTCAGGGACAGGGAGGGTACGAGCAGTACTTC
TRBV6-1	-	TRBD1	TRBJ1-1	CASSELSGGYFGAFF	TGTGCCAGCAGTGAATTATCAGGGGGCTACTTTGGAGCTTTCTTT
TRBV18	once	-	TRBJ1-1	CASSHQGHTEAFF	TGTGCCAGCTCACATCAGGGCCACACTGAAGCTTTCTTT
TRBV7-3	-	-	TRBJ2-3	CASSLSNGADTQYF	TGTGCCAGCAGCTTATCTAACGGAGCAGATACGCAGTATTTT
TRBV5-1	-	-	TRBJ2-5	CASSLSGDQTQYF	TGCGCCAGCAGCTTATCGGGAGACCAGACCCAGTACTTC
TRBV7-9	-	-	TRBJ2-7	CASSPWTASYEQYF	TGTGCCAGCAGCCCGTGGACAGCGAGCTACGAGCAGTACTTC
TRBV4-1	-	-	TRBJ2-6	CASSQEGLIASGANVLTF	TGCGCCAGCAGCCAAGAAGGTCTTATAGCCTCTGGGGCCAACGTCCTGACTTTC
TRBV6-6	-	-	TRBJ1-5	CASSFQGIQPQHF	TGTGCCAGCAGTTTTCAGGGGATTCAGCCCCAGCATTTT
TRBV7-2	-	-	TRBJ1-1	CASSQNRDTEAFF	TGTGCCAGCAGCCAGAACCGGGACACTGAAGCTTTCTTT
TRBV5-1	-	-	TRBJ1-1	CASSLVRASDLPNTEAFF	TGCGCCAGCAGCTTGGTACGTGCCAGCGACCTCCCGAACACTGAAGCTTTCTTT
TRBV28	-	TRBD2	TRBJ2-7	CATYFSSGRSYEQYF	TGTGCCACTTATTTCTCTAGCGGGAGGTCCTACGAGCAGTACTTC
TRBV5-6	-	-	TRBJ2-5	CASSLYGGAGETQYF	TGTGCCAGCAGCTTGTATGGCGGGGCCGGAGAGACCCAGTACTTC
TRBV6-5	once	-	TRBJ2-6	CASRRQNSGANVLTF	TGTGCCAGCAGAAGACAGAACTCTGGGGCCAACGTCCTGACTTTC
TRBV18	-	-	TRBJ1-6	CASSLGLTNSPLHF	TGTGCCAGCTCACTTGGACTTACTAATTCACCCCTCCACTTT
TRBV21-1	once	-	TRBJ1-1	CASSTGEGIAMNTEAFF	TGTGCCAGCAGCACCGGGGAGGGTATCGCCATGAACACTGAAGCTTTCTTT
TRBV4-1	-	-	TRBJ2-2	CASSQGGGGDTGELFF	TGCGCCAGCAGCCAAGGGGGCGGTGGGGACACCGGGGAGCTGTTTTTT
TRBV6-6	-	TRBD1	TRBJ1-2	CASRYRGQRDGYTF	TGTGCCAGCAGATACAGGGGGCAAAGGGATGGCTACACCTTC
TRBV30	once	TRBD1	TRBJ2-2	CAWSGQGIGELFF	TGTGCCTGGAGTGGACAGGGGATCGGGGAGCTGTTTTTT
TRBV14	once	TRBD1	TRBJ1-6	CASSPPGQGALGTLHF	TGTGCCAGCAGCCCCCCCGGACAGGGGGCCCTGGGTACCCTCCACTTT
TRBV21-1	-	-	TRBJ1-2	CASSKGGYRGPPRVSKGYTF	TGTGCCAGCAGCAAAGGGGGGTACAGGGGGCCCCCCCGAGTATCTAAGGGCTACACCTTC
TRBV7-8	-	-	TRBJ1-6	CASSNLASYNSPLHF	TGTGCCAGCAGCAATTTGGCCTCCTATAATTCACCCCTCCACTTT
TRBV11-2	-	TRBD1	TRBJ2-7	CASSLGDSQAPF	TGTGCCAGCAGCTTGGGGGACAGCCAAGCCCCGTTC
TRBV5-8	-	-	TRBJ1-1	CASIVGSGVEAFF	TGTGCCAGCATCGTCGGTTCAGGGGTTGAAGCTTTCTTT
TRBV19	-	-	TRBJ2-7	CASSTGVYEQYF	TGTGCCAGTAGTACAGGGGTCTACGAGCAGTACTTC
TRBV4-1	-	-	TRBJ2-7	CASSQAGGAYEQYF	TGCGCCAGCAGCCAAGCCGGAGGAGCCTACGAGCAGTACTTC
TRBV28	-	-	TRBJ1-5	CASRGHPRAGNQPQHF	TGTGCCAGCAGGGGACATCCGCGTGCGGGCAATCAGCCCCAGCATTTT
TRBV12-5	-	TRBD2	TRBJ2-5	CASGAGVQETQYF	TGTGCTAGTGGCGCGGGGGTACAAGAGACCCAGTACTTC
TRBV7-9	-	-	TRBJ2-7	CASSSLTEVDEQYF	TGTGCCAGCAGCTCCCTTACTGAGGTTGACGAGCAGTACTTC
TRBV15	-	TRBD1	TRBJ1-2	CATSRPGQGVYGYTF	TGTGCCACCAGCCGACCGGGACAGGGGGTGTATGGCTACACCTTC
TRBV27	-	-	TRBJ2-1	CASRQSGSGLRQFF	TGTGCCAGCCGTCAAAGCGGGTCCGGCTTACGACAGTTCTTC
TRBV19	-	TRBD2	TRBJ2-2	CASSLKLAGGQSGELFF	TGTGCCAGTAGTCTAAAACTAGCGGGAGGGCAATCCGGGGAGCTGTTTTTT
TRBV3-1/TRBV3-2	once	-	TRBJ2-1	CASSQARTTYNEQFF	TGTGCCAGCAGCCAAGCCCGGACTACTTACAATGAGCAGTTCTTC
TRBV5-1	-	TRBD2	TRBJ2-5	CASSSGGLAGETQYF	TGCGCCAGCAGCTCTGGGGGATTAGCGGGAGAGACCCAGTACTTC
TRBV27	-	-	TRBJ1-2	CASRSTGNYGYTF	TGTGCCAGCAGATCAACAGGGAACTATGGCTACACCTTC
TRBV10-3	-	TRBD2	TRBJ2-1	CAISEGLASSGRNEQFF	TGTGCCATCAGTGAGGGACTAGCGTCTAGTGGTCGTAATGAGCAGTTCTTC
TRBV30	-	-	TRBJ2-2	CAWSVLGGIAGELFF	TGTGCCTGGAGTGTACTAGGGGGAATAGCCGGGGAGCTGTTTTTT
TRBV14	-	-	TRBJ1-2	CASSQLTGSYGYTF	TGTGCCAGCAGCCAGTTAACAGGGAGCTATGGCTACACCTTC
TRBV7-9	-	TRBD1	TRBJ2-6	CASSRNRDRGLYPVLTF	TGTGCCAGCAGCCGTAATCGCGACAGGGGGCTATATCCCGTCCTGACTTTC
TRBV4-1	-	TRBD2	TRBJ2-3	CASSQDMRVAGASGGDTQYF	TGCGCCAGCAGCCAAGATATGAGAGTAGCGGGGGCCTCGGGGGGAGATACGCAGTATTTT
TRBV9	-	-	TRBJ1-1	CASSGDSSMNTEAFF	TGTGCCAGCAGCGGGGACTCCTCAATGAACACTGAAGCTTTCTTT
TRBV3-1/TRBV3-2	-	-	TRBJ1-3	CASTPDGNSGNTIYF	TGTGCCAGCACCCCAGACGGTAACTCTGGAAACACCATATATTTT
TRBV19	once	TRBD2	TRBJ2-7	CASSITLAGSYEQYF	TGTGCCAGTAGTATTACTTTAGCGGGATCTTACGAGCAGTACTTC
TRBV5-4	-	-	TRBJ2-3	CASSFGTDTQYF	TGTGCCAGCAGCTTCGGCACAGATACGCAGTATTTT